This T cell receptor beta chain was recorded in a study of cytomegalovirus exposure and HLA in healthy donors. With respect to this clone: The antigen remains unidentified.

Study observations and caveats: Later analysis associated a missense DCLRE1C variant with TCR beta V- and J-gene trimming. TCR sequences were mostly rare, though some public TCRs occurred in many donors. Within an earlier analysis, most TCR beta V segments proved productive either about 87% or about 30% of the time. One cluster of highly shared sequence variants probably arose as a sequencing artifact.

Per the germline V gene, CDR1 is WSHSY and CDR2 is SAAADI. V was clipped by 8 bases and J by 4 bases, with 17 bases between them. The CDR3 is 14 amino acids. Both 60 Vbeta primers and 13 Jbeta primers went into the PCR. The data were produced by immunoSEQ multiplex PCR, yet TCRdb's version contains in-frame clones alone and is incomplete. The sample carries about 170,000 clones, over 75% recorded once. This receptor was obtained from a male donor in good health and CMV-seronegative. Sequenced input: PBMCs. The V call is TRBV10-2, the J call TRBJ1-2; no clear D. The chain's CDR3 is CASSLAGYGYGYTF. In DNA, the CDR3 is TGCGCCAGCTCGCTCGCGGGGTACGGCTATGGCTACACCTTC.